Presented here are 8 T cell receptor beta chains from one specimen sequenced in a study of cytomegalovirus exposure and HLA in healthy donors. PCR involved 60 Vbeta and 13 Jbeta primers. Some clones are missing from TCRdb's copy, which holds only in-frame ones; the method was immunoSEQ multiplex PCR. This table holds about 170,000 clones, around 81% found once. Specimen: PBMCs. The receptors stem from a woman in her twenties or thirties in good health and CMV-seropositive.

CDR3 amino acids: CATSRGASGADTQYF. The CDR3 DNA sequence: TGTGCCACCAGCAGAGGAGCTAGCGGGGCAGATACGCAGTATTTT. The chain recombines TRBV15 with TRBJ2-3, with TRBD2 identical over 9 bases. The CDR3 loop spans 15 amino acids. V trimming: 1 base; J trimming: 4 bases; junction bases outside the gene matches: 3. Germline CDR1 reads LNHNV; CDR2 reads YYDKDF (reference sequence).

The chain recombines TRBV19 with TRBJ2-1; no firm D call. The CDR3 extends over 14 amino acids. The V gene's germline CDR1 is LNHDA and CDR2 SQIVND (reference sequence). The germline V and J ends were trimmed by 2 bases and 1 base, with 6 bases remaining between them. The CDR3 sequence: CASSITQSYNEQFF. The CDR3 DNA reads as TGTGCCAGTAGTATAACACAGTCCTACAATGAGCAGTTCTTC.

This clone was found a few times. V gene TRBV29-1 combines with J gene TRBJ1-2, with D tentatively TRBD1 (5 bases). The germline gives CDR1 SQVTM, CDR2 ANQGSEA. Trimming shortened V by 1 base and J by 8 bases, and 11 bases separated the two germline ends. The CDR3 spans 12 residues. The CDR3 reads CSVEGGVEGYTF. CDR3 nucleotide sequence: TGCAGCGTTGAAGGGGGGGTAGAAGGCTACACCTTC.

CDR3 amino acids: CASSPVTGGSYEQYF. The CDR3 nucleotides are TGTGCCAGCTCACCGGTGACAGGGGGGTCCTACGAGCAGTACTTC. The V gene is TRBV18, the J gene TRBJ2-7, with 9 bases matching TRBD1. Trimming removed 3 bases from V and 1 base from J; junction bases left unmatched: 4. CDR3 size: 15 residues. Germline assignment: CDR1 KGHSH and CDR2 LQKENI.

CDR3 coding DNA: TGTGCCTGGAGCTACGAACAGGGTCAAAAACTGTTTTTT. Amino acids: CAWSYEQGQKLFF. The chain combines TRBV30 with TRBJ1-4; TRBD1 is a possible D gene (6 bases). The CDR3 contains 13 residues. Trimming removed 3 bases at V and 9 bases at J, with 14 bases between. The germline CDR1 and CDR2 sequences are GTSNPN and SVGIG (reference sequence).

This chain links TRBV13 with TRBJ2-5; no clear D. The CDR3 is 13 amino acids. Looked up from germline, CDR1 is PRHDT and CDR2 is FYEKMQ (reference sequence). V was cut by 0 bases and J by 3 bases, with 5 bases left in between. The CDR3 region is CASSLGSEETQYF. The CDR3 DNA reads as TGTGCCAGCAGCTTAGGGTCTGAAGAGACCCAGTACTTC.

This chain joins TRBV6-1 and TRBJ1-6; D is unclear. Germline V gene data show CDR1 as MNHNS and CDR2 as SASEGT. V was trimmed by 1 base and J by 3 bases, leaving 7 bases between them. CDR3 length: 15 residues. DNA of the CDR3: TGTGCCAGCAGTGAAGGGGCAAGCTATAATTCACCCCTCCACTTT. Translation: CASSEGASYNSPLHF.

This sequence joins TRBV5-1 and TRBJ1-3; 7 nucleotides match TRBD1. After removal of 3 bases from V and 6 bases from J, the junction contained 12 bases not matched to a gene. The germline CDR1 and CDR2 sequences are SGHRS and YFSETQ. The CDR3 runs 16 residues. The CDR3, as DNA: TGCGCCAGCAGCTCTACCCTGGGACAGAGACCAAACACCATATATTTT. Translated, it gives CASSSTLGQRPNTIYF.